The following is a TCR beta chain sequence with its context. The data stem from a study of blood T cell repertoires in COVID-19. About the research overall: The origin of the acute and convalescent COVID-19 samples was the United States, Italy and Spain.

Looked up from germline, CDR1 is GTSNPN and CDR2 is SVGIG (reference sequence). V was pared by 7 bases and J by 5 bases, with 5 bases of the junction left unmatched. CDR3 length equals 12 residues. Authors' data handling: Reference gene primer amplification gave estimated nucleated cell counts. Assay used: immunoSEQ multiplex PCR; TCRdb lists only in-frame clones, some missing. The DNA was the basis for D and trimming; V, J and clone size are from that table. The sample includes under 250,000 clones, roughly 84% of them seen just once. The rearrangement joins TRBV30 to TRBJ2-5; 9 bases align to TRBD2. Material: peripheral blood. The origin of this receptor is a man in his forties or fifties with active or convalescent COVID-19. CDR3 in DNA: TGTGCCTCCGCGGGGGGGCTGGAGACCCAGTACTTC. Its protein is CASAGGLETQYF.